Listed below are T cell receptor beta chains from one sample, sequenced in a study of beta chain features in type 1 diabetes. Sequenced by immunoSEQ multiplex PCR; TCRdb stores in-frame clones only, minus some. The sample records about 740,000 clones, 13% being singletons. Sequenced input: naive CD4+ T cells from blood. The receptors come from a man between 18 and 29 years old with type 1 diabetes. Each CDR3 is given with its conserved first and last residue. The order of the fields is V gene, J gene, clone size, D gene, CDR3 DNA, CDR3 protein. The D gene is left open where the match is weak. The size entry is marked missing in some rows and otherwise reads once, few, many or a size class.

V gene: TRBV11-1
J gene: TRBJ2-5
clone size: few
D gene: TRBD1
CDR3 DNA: TGTGCCAGCAGCCAACCACAGGGGTCGTTCGAGACCCAGTACTTC
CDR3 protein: CASSQPQGSFETQYF

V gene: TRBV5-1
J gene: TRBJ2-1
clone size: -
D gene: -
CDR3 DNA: TGCGCCAGCAGCTTGGGGGACGGGTACAATGAGCAGTTCTTC
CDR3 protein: CASSLGDGYNEQFF

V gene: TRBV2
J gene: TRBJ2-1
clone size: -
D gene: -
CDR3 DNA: TGTGCCAGCAGTGCAGGGGAGGGGCAGTTCTTC
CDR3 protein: CASSAGEGQFF

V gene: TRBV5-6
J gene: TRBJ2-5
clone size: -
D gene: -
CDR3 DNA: TGTGCCAGCAGCTTGCCTCGGCAGGCTTCGAAGACCCAGTACTTC
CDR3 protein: CASSLPRQASKTQYF

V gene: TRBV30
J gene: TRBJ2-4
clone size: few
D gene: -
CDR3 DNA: TGTGCCTGGGGGGCAAACATTCAGTACTTC
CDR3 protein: CAWGANIQYF

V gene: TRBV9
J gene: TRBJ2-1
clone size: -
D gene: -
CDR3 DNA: TGTGCCAGCAGCACCGGGCCCCTTAGTGCCAATGAGCAGTTCTTC
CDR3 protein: CASSTGPLSANEQFF

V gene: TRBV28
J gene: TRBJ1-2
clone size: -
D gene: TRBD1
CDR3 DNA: TGTGCCAGCACCGGACAGGGGAGATACACCTTC
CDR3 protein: CASTGQGRYTF

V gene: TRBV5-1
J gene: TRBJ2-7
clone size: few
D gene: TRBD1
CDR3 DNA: TGCGCCAGCAGCTTGGTGGGGACAGGGGTCTACGAGCAGTACTTC
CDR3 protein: CASSLVGTGVYEQYF

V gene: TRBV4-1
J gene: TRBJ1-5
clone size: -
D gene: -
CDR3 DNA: TGCGCCAGCAGCCCCCCAGGAAATCAGCCCCAGCATTTT
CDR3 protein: CASSPPGNQPQHF

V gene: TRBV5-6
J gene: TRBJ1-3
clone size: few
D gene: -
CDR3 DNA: TGTGCCAGCAGCTTGGTCGGGCAGGCAGGAAACACCATATATTTT
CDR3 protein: CASSLVGQAGNTIYF

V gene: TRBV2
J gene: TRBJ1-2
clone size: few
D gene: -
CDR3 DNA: TGTGCCAGCAGTGAACGACAGAACTATGGCTACACCTTC
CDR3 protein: CASSERQNYGYTF

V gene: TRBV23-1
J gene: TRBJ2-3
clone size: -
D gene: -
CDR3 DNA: TGCGCCAGCCGCCTTTCGTACCTCCGGGACCGGGCGACAGATACGCAGTATTTT
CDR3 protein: CASRLSYLRDRATDTQYF

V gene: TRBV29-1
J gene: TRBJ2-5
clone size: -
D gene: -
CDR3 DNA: TGCAGCACCAGGGTTTTGGAGACCCAGTACTTC
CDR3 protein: CSTRVLETQYF

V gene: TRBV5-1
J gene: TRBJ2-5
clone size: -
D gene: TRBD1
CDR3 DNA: TGCGCCAGCAGCTCCGGGACAGGGGATGAGACCCAGTACTTC
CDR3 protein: CASSSGTGDETQYF

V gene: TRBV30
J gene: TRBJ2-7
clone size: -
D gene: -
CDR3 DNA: TGTGCCTGGAGTGTCCGGGGGTACGAGCAGTACTTC
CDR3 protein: CAWSVRGYEQYF

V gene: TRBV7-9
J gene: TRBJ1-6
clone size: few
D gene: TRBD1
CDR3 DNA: TGTGCCAGCAGCGGGCGGACAGGAAGCTTATATAATTCACCCCTCCACTTT
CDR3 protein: CASSGRTGSLYNSPLHF